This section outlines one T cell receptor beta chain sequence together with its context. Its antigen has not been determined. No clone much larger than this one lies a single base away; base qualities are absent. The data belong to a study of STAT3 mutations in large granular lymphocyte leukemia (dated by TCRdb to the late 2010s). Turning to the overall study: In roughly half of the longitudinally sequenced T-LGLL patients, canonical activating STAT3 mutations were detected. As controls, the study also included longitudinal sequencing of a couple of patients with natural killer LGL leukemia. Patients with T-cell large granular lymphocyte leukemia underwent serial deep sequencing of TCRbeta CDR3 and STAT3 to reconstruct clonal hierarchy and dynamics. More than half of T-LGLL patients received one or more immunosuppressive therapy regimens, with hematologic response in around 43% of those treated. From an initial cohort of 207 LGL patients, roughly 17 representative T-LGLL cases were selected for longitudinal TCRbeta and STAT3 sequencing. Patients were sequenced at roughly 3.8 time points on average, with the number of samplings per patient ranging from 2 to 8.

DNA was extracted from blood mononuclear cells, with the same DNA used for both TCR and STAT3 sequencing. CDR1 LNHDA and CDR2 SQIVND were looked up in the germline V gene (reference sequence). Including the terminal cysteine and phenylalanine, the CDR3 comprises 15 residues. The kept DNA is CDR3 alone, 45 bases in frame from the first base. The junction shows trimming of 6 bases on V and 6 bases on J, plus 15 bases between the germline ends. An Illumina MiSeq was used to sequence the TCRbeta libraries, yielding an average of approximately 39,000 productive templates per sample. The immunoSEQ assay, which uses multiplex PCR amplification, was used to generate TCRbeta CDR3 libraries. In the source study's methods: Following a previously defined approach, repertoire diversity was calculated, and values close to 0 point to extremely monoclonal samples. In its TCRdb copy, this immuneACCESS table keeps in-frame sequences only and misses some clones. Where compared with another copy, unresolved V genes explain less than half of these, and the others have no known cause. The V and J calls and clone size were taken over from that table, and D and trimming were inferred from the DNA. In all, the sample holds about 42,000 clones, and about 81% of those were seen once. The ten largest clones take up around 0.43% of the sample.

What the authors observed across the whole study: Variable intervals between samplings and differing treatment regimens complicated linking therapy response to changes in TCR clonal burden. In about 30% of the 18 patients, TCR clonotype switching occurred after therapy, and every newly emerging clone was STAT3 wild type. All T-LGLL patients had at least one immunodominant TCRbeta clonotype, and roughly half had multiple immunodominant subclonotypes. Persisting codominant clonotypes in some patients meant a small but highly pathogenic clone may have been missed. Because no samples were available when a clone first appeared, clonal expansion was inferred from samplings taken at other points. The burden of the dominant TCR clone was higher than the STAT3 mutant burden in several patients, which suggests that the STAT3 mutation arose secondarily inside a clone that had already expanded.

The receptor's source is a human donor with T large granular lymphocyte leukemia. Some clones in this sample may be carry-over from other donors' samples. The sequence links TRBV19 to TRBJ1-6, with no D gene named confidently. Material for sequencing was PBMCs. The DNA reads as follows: TGTGCCAGTAGCCCGACTGGAGGACTTAATTCACCCCTCCACTTT. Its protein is CASSPTGGLNSPLHF.